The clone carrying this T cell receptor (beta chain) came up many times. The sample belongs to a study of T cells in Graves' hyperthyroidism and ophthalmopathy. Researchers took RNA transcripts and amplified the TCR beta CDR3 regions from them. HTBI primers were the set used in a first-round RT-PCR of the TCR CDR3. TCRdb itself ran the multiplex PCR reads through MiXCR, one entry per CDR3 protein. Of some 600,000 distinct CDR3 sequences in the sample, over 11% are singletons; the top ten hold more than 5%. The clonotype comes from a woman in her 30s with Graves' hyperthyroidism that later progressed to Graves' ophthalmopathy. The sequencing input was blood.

CDR3 sequence reads: CASSQEWEPQHF. As DNA, the CDR3 is TGTGCCAGTAGTCAAGAATGGGAGCCCCAGCATTTT. The V and J genes are TRBV19 and TRBJ1-5; no firm D call. Germline V gene lookup returns CDR1 LNHDA and CDR2 SQIVND (reference sequence). There are 12 residues in the CDR3. Trimming pared 5 bases from V and 8 bases from J, leaving 10 bases between.